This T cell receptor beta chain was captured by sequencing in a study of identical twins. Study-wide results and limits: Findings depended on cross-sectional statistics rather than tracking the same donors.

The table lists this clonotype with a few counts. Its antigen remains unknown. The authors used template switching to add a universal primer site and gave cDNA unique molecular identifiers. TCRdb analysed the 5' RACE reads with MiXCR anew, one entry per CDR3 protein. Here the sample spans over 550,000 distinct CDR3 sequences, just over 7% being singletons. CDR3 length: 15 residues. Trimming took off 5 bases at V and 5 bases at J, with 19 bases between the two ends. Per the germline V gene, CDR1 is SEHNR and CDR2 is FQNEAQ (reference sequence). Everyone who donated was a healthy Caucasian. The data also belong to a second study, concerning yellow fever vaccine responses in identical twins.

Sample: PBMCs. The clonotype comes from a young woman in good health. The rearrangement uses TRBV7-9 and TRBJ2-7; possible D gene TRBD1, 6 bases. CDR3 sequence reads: CASSPPPRQGNEQYF. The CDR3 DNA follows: TGTGCCAGCAGCCCGCCCCCACGCCAGGGGAACGAGCAGTACTTC. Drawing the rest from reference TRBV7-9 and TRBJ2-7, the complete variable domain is DTGVSQNPRHKITKRGQNVTFRCDPISEHNRLYWYRQTLGQGPEFLTYFQNEAQLEKSRLLSDRFSAERPKGSFSTLEIQRTEQGDSAMYLCASSPPPRQGNEQYFGPGTRLTVT.